This entry lists 17 T cell receptor beta chains sequenced from one sample in a study of OX40 agonist ivuxolimab in advanced cancers. Generated by immunoSEQ multiplex PCR, the TCRdb table keeps only in-frame clones and is missing some. The sample consists of about 82,000 clones, roughly 85% of them appearing once. The source material was CD4+ or CD8+ T cells sorted from blood, sampled in a trial of the OX40 agonist ivuxolimab. All receptors come from an adult with an advanced solid tumor such as melanoma, head and neck, liver or kidney cancer.

CDR3 DNA: TGTGCCAGCAGAATAACGGGGGCAGATACGCAGTATTTT. The encoded protein is CASRITGADTQYF. The chain has TRBV5-8 and TRBJ2-3; TRBD2 is a possible D gene (6 bases). The CDR3 is 13 residues long. CDR1 and CDR2 from the germline V gene are SGHTS and YDEGEE. Trimming pared 5 bases from V and 4 bases from J, leaving 11 bases between. Drawing the rest from reference TRBV5-8 and TRBJ2-3, the complete variable domain is EAGVTQSPTHLIKTRGQQATLRCSPISGHTSVYWYQQALGLGLQFLLWYDEGEERNRGNFPPRFSGRQFPNYSSELNVNALELEDSALYLCASRITGADTQYFGPGTRLTVL.

The chain uses TRBV5-6 and TRBJ2-7, with D unresolved. The germline CDR1 and CDR2 sequences are SGHDT and YYEEEE. V lost 2 bases, J lost 3 bases, and 3 bases lay in between. CDR3 length: 11 residues. CDR3: CASSLYYEQYF. The CDR3 bases are TGTGCCAGCAGCTTATACTACGAGCAGTACTTC. Full variable domain (outside the CDR3, taken from reference TRBV5-6 and TRBJ2-7): DAGVTQSPTHLIKTRGQQVTLRCSPKSGHDTVSWYQQALGQGPQFIFQYYEEEERQRGNFPDRFSGHQFPNYSSELNVNALLLGDSALYLCASSLYYEQYFGPGTRLTVT.

This clone was detected once. The V gene is TRBV5-5, the J gene TRBJ1-5, with unresolved D. Per germline, CDR1 SGHKS and CDR2 YYEKEE (reference sequence). Trimming removed 6 bases from V and 5 bases from J, with 12 bases in between. There are 13 residues in the CDR3. CDR3 amino acids: CASNPGVDQPQHF. CDR3 nucleotide sequence: TGTGCCAGCAATCCCGGGGTGGATCAGCCCCAGCATTTT.

This sequence joins TRBV5-1 and TRBJ2-1, with TRBD1 matching over 7 bases. Trimming removed 3 bases from V and 4 bases from J; junction bases left unmatched: 4. Germline V lookup: CDR1 SGHRS, CDR2 YFSETQ. The CDR3 has 14 amino acids. CDR3 DNA sequence: TGCGCCAGCAGCTCGGGGACAGTGTACAATGAGCAGTTCTTC. Encoded protein: CASSSGTVYNEQFF.

The chain couples TRBV18 to TRBJ1-1; D might be TRBD1 (5 bases). Deletions cut 5 bases from V and 1 base from J, with 11 bases between. The CDR3 spans 14 residues. Per germline, CDR1 KGHSH and CDR2 LQKENI. For the CDR3, the DNA is TGTGCCAGCTCAAAAGGACAAACGAACACTGAAGCTTTCTTT. As protein: CASSKGQTNTEAFF.

The CDR3 sequence is CSVLTRGAYEQYF. The CDR3, as DNA: TGCAGCGTTCTGACTAGGGGCGCCTACGAGCAGTACTTC. V gene TRBV29-1 combines with J gene TRBJ2-7; a weak D match, TRBD2 (6 bases). Germline CDR1 is SQVTM and CDR2 is ANQGSEA. The CDR3 is 13 amino acids. The V end lost 5 bases, the J end lost 2 bases, and 13 bases lay between the germline ends.

This chain connects TRBV12-5 to TRBJ1-2; possibly TRBD1 for D (6 bases). Germline V gene lookup returns CDR1 LGHNT and CDR2 FRNRAP. V was cut by 5 bases and J by 8 bases, with 21 bases left in between. This CDR3 is 15 amino acids long. The CDR3 loop is CASGLLDRSSGGYTF. CDR3 in DNA: TGTGCTAGTGGTCTACTGGACAGAAGCTCCGGCGGCTACACCTTC.

This clone was observed a handful of times. V gene TRBV5-4 combines with J gene TRBJ1-1; a possible D gene is TRBD1 (6 bases). This CDR3 has 14 amino acids. The germline gives CDR1 SGHNT, CDR2 YYREEE (reference sequence). V lost 1 base, J lost 1 base, and 8 bases lay in between. The CDR3 sequence is CASSLQGTNTEAFF. CDR3 sequence (DNA): TGTGCCAGCAGCTTGCAGGGGACGAACACTGAAGCTTTCTTT. The full variable domain, rest sourced from reference TRBV5-4 and TRBJ1-1, is ETGVTQSPTHLIKTRGQQVTLRCSSQSGHNTVSWYQQALGQGPQFIFQYYREEENGRGNFPPRFSGLQFPNYSSELNVNALELDDSALYLCASSLQGTNTEAFFGQGTRLTVV.

The gene calls are TRBV5-1 and TRBJ2-6; 8 bases are shared with TRBD1. The CDR3 spans 15 residues. Germline trimming cut 4 bases from V and 2 bases from J; bases unmatched to any gene: 2. The germline CDR1 and CDR2 sequences are SGHRS and YFSETQ. The chain's CDR3 is CASSQQGAGANVLTF. CDR3 nucleotides: TGCGCCAGCAGCCAACAGGGGGCTGGGGCCAACGTCCTGACTTTC.

The chain has TRBV19 and TRBJ1-6; unclear D gene. CDR1 and CDR2 (germline): LNHDA, SQIVND (reference sequence). Trimming pared 5 bases from V and 4 bases from J, leaving 6 bases between. The CDR3 covers 13 residues. The CDR3 sequence is CASSGGYNSPLHF. As DNA, the CDR3 is TGTGCCAGTAGTGGAGGTTATAATTCACCCCTCCACTTT.

V and J are TRBV7-6 and TRBJ1-3; D is possibly TRBD1 (6 bases). CDR1 SGHVS and CDR2 FNYEAQ come from the germline V gene. The length of the CDR3 is 16 residues. Trimming removed 5 bases at V and 2 bases at J, with 16 bases between. The CDR3 coding sequence is TGTGCCAGCAGCCTGAGGACAGAACAGCCTGGAAACACCATATATTTT. Its protein product is CASSLRTEQPGNTIYF.

The rearrangement uses TRBV6-5 and TRBJ2-7, with D unclear. Germline CDR1 reads MNHEY; CDR2 reads SVGAGI. V shed 6 bases and J shed 2 bases, with 5 bases lying between them. This CDR3 contains 11 residues. CDR3 residues: CASSLPYEQYF. CDR3 nucleotides: TGTGCCAGCAGCCTACCCTACGAGCAGTACTTC.

V usage is TRBV11-1 and J usage is TRBJ2-1, with a weak D call TRBD2 (5 bases). Trimming took 3 bases from V and 8 from J, leaving 11 bases between them. Germline CDR1 is SGHAT and CDR2 is FQDESV (reference sequence). This CDR3 has 13 amino acids. The CDR3 here is CASSLKLVDEQFF. The CDR3 DNA sequence: TGTGCCAGCAGCTTGAAACTAGTCGATGAGCAGTTCTTC.

This chain uses TRBV7-6 with TRBJ2-1, with D tentatively TRBD2 (6 bases). CDR1 is SGHVS and CDR2 is FNYEAQ in the germline V gene. This CDR3 is 14 amino acids long. The ends were cut back, 4 bases at V and 13 bases at J, with 20 bases in the middle. CDR3 sequence reads: CASSSGLDPKIQFF. In DNA, the CDR3 is TGTGCCAGCAGCTCGGGACTGGACCCCAAGATACAGTTCTTC. The entire variable domain, with the rest obtained from reference TRBV7-6 and TRBJ2-1, is as follows: GAGVSQSPRYKVTKRGQDVALRCDPISGHVSLYWYRQALGQGPEFLTYFNYEAQQDKSGLPNDRFSAERPEGSISTLTIQRTEQRDSAMYRCASSSGLDPKIQFFGPGTRLTVL.

DNA for the CDR3: TGTGCCAGCAGTGAGACAGGTAATCAGCCCCAGCATTTT. Encoded protein: CASSETGNQPQHF. This chain joins TRBV6-1 and TRBJ1-5; D might be TRBD1 (6 bases). The CDR3 has 13 amino acids. V was pared by 3 bases and J by 4 bases, with 7 bases between. Germline V gene sequence: CDR1 MNHNS, CDR2 SASEGT.

The chain has TRBV9 and TRBJ2-1; TRBD2 might be the D (7 bases). Deletions cut 4 bases from V and 5 bases from J, with 16 bases between. Germline-derived CDR1 and CDR2 are SGDLS and YYNGEE. This CDR3 contains 15 residues. The CDR3 protein is CASSLPGGAHNEQFF. CDR3 sequence (DNA): TGTGCCAGCAGCTTGCCTGGGGGGGCCCACAATGAGCAGTTCTTC.

V and J are TRBV7-2 and TRBJ1-1; 7 bases match TRBD1. CDR3 size: 13 residues. V lost 5 bases and J lost 5; bases outside the gene matches: 5. Germline-derived CDR1 and CDR2 are SGHTA and FQGNSA. In nucleotides, the CDR3 is TGTGCCAGCAGCCAACAGGGGAGAACTGAAGCTTTCTTT. Its protein product is CASSQQGRTEAFF.